A selection of T cell receptor beta chains follows, all from one sample in a study of blood T cell repertoires in COVID-19. Profiling relied on immunoSEQ multiplex PCR, and the TCRdb table lists in-frame clones only, not all of them. Of over 150,000 clones in the sample, around 85% were seen once. The sample was peripheral blood. The receptors here all came from a woman in her forties or fifties with acute or convalescent COVID-19. Each CDR3 is given with its conserved first and last residue. Fields, in order: clone size, V gene, J gene, D gene, CDR3 protein, CDR3 DNA. The D gene is left open where the match is weak. Size is omitted from some rows. Given values are once, few, many or a class for expanded clones.

.	TRBV18	TRBJ2-6	.	CASSPWAGVLSGANVLTF	TGTGCCAGCTCACCGTGGGCAGGGGTGCTCTCTGGGGCCAACGTCCTGACTTTC
.	TRBV10-3	TRBJ2-4	TRBD2	CAIRGEGRRIQYF	TGTGCCATCAGGGGGGAGGGGAGGCGCATTCAGTACTTC
.	TRBV5-1	TRBJ1-5	.	CASSSSGLGDQPQHF	TGCGCCAGCAGCTCCTCGGGACTGGGAGATCAGCCCCAGCATTTT
.	TRBV19	TRBJ1-5	.	CASRRAGQPQHF	TGTGCCAGTAGGCGGGCCGGTCAGCCCCAGCATTTT
.	TRBV5-5	TRBJ2-1	TRBD2	CASSLDLAGGRSEQFF	TGTGCCAGCAGCTTGGATCTAGCGGGAGGGCGTAGTGAGCAGTTCTTC
.	TRBV28	TRBJ1-2	TRBD1	CASTWDREDYGYTF	TGTGCCAGCACCTGGGACAGGGAGGACTATGGCTACACCTTC
.	TRBV24-1	TRBJ1-5	TRBD1	CATSDQTGSSNQPQHF	TGTGCCACCAGTGATCAGACAGGGAGCAGCAATCAGCCCCAGCATTTT
.	TRBV5-4	TRBJ1-1	.	CASSLQGRNTEAFF	TGTGCCAGCAGCTTACAGGGTAGGAACACTGAAGCTTTCTTT
.	TRBV5-1	TRBJ2-3	TRBD2	CASMREGSTDTQYF	TGCGCCAGCATGCGGGAGGGATCCACAGATACGCAGTATTTT
.	TRBV6-5	TRBJ1-3	.	CASTSSGGLSGNTIYF	TGTGCCAGCACTTCCTCGGGGGGGCTGTCGGGAAACACCATATATTTT
.	TRBV2	TRBJ2-2	TRBD2	CASSELAGAYLAGELFF	TGTGCCAGCAGTGAGTTAGCGGGGGCCTACTTGGCCGGGGAGCTGTTTTTT
.	TRBV4-3	TRBJ1-2	.	CASSQGHTGYTF	TGCGCCAGCAGCCAAGGACACACTGGCTACACCTTC
.	TRBV6-5	TRBJ2-3	.	CASTKGPSTDTQYF	TGTGCCAGCACCAAGGGGCCCAGCACAGATACGCAGTATTTT
few	TRBV18	TRBJ2-7	TRBD1	CASSPVGQGSYEQYF	TGTGCCAGCTCACCAGTGGGACAGGGATCCTACGAGCAGTACTTC